What follows is one T cell receptor (beta chain) and its context. Its antigen is currently not known. It has no much larger one-base neighbor in the sample; base qualities were not kept. V loses 3 bases of germline sequence and J loses 1 base, and the interval between the two ends is 9 bases. The CDR3 contains 14 residues, cysteine and phenylalanine counted. The entry retains the CDR3 DNA only, 42 bases that are in frame from base 1. Looking up the germline V gene yields CDR1 SGHVS and CDR2 FQNEAQ. The cohort was made up of hundreds of healthy bone marrow donors. Cohort members were all nominally healthy when sampled, although unrecorded immune exposures were likely present. The donor was CMV seronegative and was included in the group of about 400 seronegative cohort members. A peripheral blood sample was collected from each donor, and TCR beta sequencing was performed on peripheral blood mononuclear cells. The Qiagen DNeasy Blood Extraction Kit was used to extract genomic DNA from the blood cell samples.

The sample belongs to a study of cytomegalovirus exposure and HLA in healthy donors (dated by TCRdb to 2016 to 2017). Regarding the study in general: An earlier analysis of roughly 500 of the donors reported roughly 300 Gb of sequence data and some 100 million unique TCR beta sequences from about 200 million T cells. An early release covering roughly 640 HLA-typed donors comprised about 290 gigabases of sequencing data and around 86 million unique TCR sequences. Of the roughly 430 genotyped donors, approximately 82% fell in the genetic ancestry cluster associated with self-reported Caucasian donors. The study was designed to test whether signatures of past pathogen exposure could be identified by cataloging public T cell receptors. Using immunosequencing, the study profiled T cell repertoires from some 670 subjects and related those repertoires to cytomegalovirus serostatus. Along with the approximately 700-subject first cohort, a separate validation cohort of over a hundred different subjects was used. To predict cytomegalovirus infection status, the study combined high-throughput TCR immunosequencing, statistical association of individual TCRs with disease status, and machine learning. In a later analysis, previously published TCR beta repertoires from roughly 710 donors were re-analyzed and high-resolution HLA genotyping was added so that TCR occurrence patterns could be studied. In the later analysis, no new phenotypic data were used to find candidate immune exposures; instead, reliance was placed on TCR beta sequences and their occurrence across donors. An earlier analysis of several hundred of the donors applied high-throughput TCR beta sequencing to assess whether each TCR beta V gene segment acted as functional or pseudogenic. Donor age, sex, ethnicity and CMV serostatus were collected together with the repertoire data. A later genetic analysis used genome-wide SNP genotypes for about 65% of the roughly 670 donors, treating that subset as a discovery cohort. All discovery cohort repertoires had been generated using a single sequencing platform. HLA typing included class I and class II loci at four-digit resolution. The number of donors typed differed by locus, with 629-630 for A, B, C, DRB1 and DQB1, about 500 for DQA1, under 610 for DPA1, and 472 for DPB1. Roughly five DR-DQ haplotypes were handled as single units for association and clustering because linkage in the cohort was strong. On average, roughly 240,000 unique TCR beta nucleotide sequences were sequenced per donor among fewer than 500 genotyped donors of the cohort, with about 17% of those sequences being non-productive. The full study reports these points: The classifier was reported to diagnose cytomegalovirus status with high specificity and sensitivity in both the original and validation cohorts. Presence/absence analyses assumed roughly uniform sequencing depth across donors, an assumption that may not hold. Because the 87-base-pair reads could not distinguish some IMGT-functional V segments, including TRBV6-2 and TRBV6-3, those segments were excluded. A cluster of highly shared sequence variants was judged likely to be a technical artifact of the sequencing pipeline. For the cohort, immune exposure information was limited to CMV serostatus. A later analysis found that most CMV-associated TCR beta chains appeared HLA-restricted, with HLA associations seemingly driven largely by CMV exposure. The authors suggested that the approach could potentially be generalized to other disease states and immunological phenotypes. Broadly in line with IMGT annotations, most TCR beta V segments showed up in productive rearrangements about 87% or about 30% of the time in an earlier analysis of around 600 of the donors. In a later analysis, several top co-occurrence clusters were reported to appear linked to parvovirus B19, influenza, CMV and Epstein-Barr virus. A further reported finding was that TCR beta sequences accurately predicted the HLA-A and HLA-B alleles for most subjects in the first cohort. Linkage disequilibrium might explain the correlated functional status among segregating V segments, but an unknown experimental factor could not be ruled out. A total of 150 to 200 TCR beta chains were listed by the study as associated with cytomegalovirus. An association between a missense DCLRE1C variant and V-gene and J-gene trimming of TCR beta chains was found in a later genetic analysis and replicated in an independent cohort. While some public TCRs were present in many individuals, most TCR sequences turned up only very rarely across donors. Because counts were too low, around 18 rarely observed V segments, including chromosome 9 orphons, were left out of the earlier analysis of some 640 of the donors. This cohort had only TCR beta chains sequenced, and the lack of alpha or paired-chain data limited which features could be detected. At a false discovery rate of 0.05, a later analysis linked under 20,000 TCR beta sequences to specific HLA alleles. In a later analysis, HLA-associated TCR beta chains showed more clonal expansion and lower generation probabilities than non-associated chains that were equally common. According to a later genetic analysis, donors in an Asian-associated ancestry cluster had fewer N-insertions in productive TCRs than the roughly 670-donor mean. Assigning TCR associations to individual alleles was difficult when HLA alleles, especially DR and DQ, strongly co-occurred. Because some donors lacked HLA typing at each locus, the association tests relied only on the typed subset. In a later analysis, TCR association rates were found to vary across HLA loci, with the most associated TCRs seen for DRB1 alleles and the fewest for HLA-C alleles. In vitro tests confirmed that a few of the cytomegalovirus-associated TCR beta chains recognize cytomegalovirus antigens.

The library was obtained by the immunoSEQ multiplex PCR assay. For the multiplex PCR, a mixture combining 60 forward primers for TCR Vbeta segments and 13 reverse primers for TCR Jbeta segments was used. The CDR3 region of rearranged TCR beta genes was amplified from genomic DNA by a multiplex PCR assay. The amplified TCR beta libraries were sequenced on the Illumina HiSeq System as 87-base-pair reads. The original pipeline was this. Across the 640 or so repertoires, a later analysis counted around 80 million unique TCR beta chains, roughly 11 million of which were shared by at least two donors. Raw reads were error-corrected and collapsed into unique sequences by a nearest-neighbor algorithm in which closely related sequences were merged to remove PCR and sequencing errors. To assign V, D and J gene segments, CDR3 sequences were aligned to IMGT reference sequences. For a sequence to be retained, a match of at least six nucleotides to both a V gene segment and a J gene segment was required. A rearrangement was called productive if the CDR3 had no stop codons and remained in frame with V and J, and every other rearrangement was called non-productive. Following IMGT convention, CDR3 was defined as the stretch from the second conserved V-encoded cysteine up to the conserved J-encoded phenylalanine. The earlier analysis of 550 to 650 of the donors excluded any sequence lacking an unambiguous match to a single V gene segment. In an earlier analysis of approximately 590 of the donors, a V segment was called functional when productive rearrangements were above 56.7%, and segregating when the standard deviation between donors exceeded 5%. A statistical classification framework was built for diagnosing cytomegalovirus status from the catalog of TCR beta chain sequences. In a later analysis, TCR nucleotide sequences were compared against IMGT/GENE-DB human TR gene sequences so that V and J genes could be assigned. The TCRdist pipeline was used in a later analysis to assign CDR3 sequences and most-parsimonious VDJ recombination scenarios. In a later analysis, each TCR beta chain was defined by its CDR3 amino acid sequence together with its V-gene family, and reads lacking a unique V-gene family were excluded. A later analysis removed 500 to 650 highly shared, low-generation-probability nucleotide sequences to deal with suspected cross-contamination and a sequencing artifact. In a later analysis, a clonal expansion index was calculated for each public chain from normalized within-repertoire ranks of inferred template counts. In a later analysis, generation probabilities were computed with a VDJ recombination model fitted to out-of-frame rearrangements, and the resulting probabilities were checked against IGoR. A later analysis scored TCR-TCR, TCR-HLA and TCR-CMV co-occurrence with hypergeometric tests, applying a repertoire-size bias correction to TCR pairs. A later analysis estimated false discovery rates by permuting HLA or CMV assignments 20 times. In a later analysis, co-occurring TCRs were grouped using DBSCAN, and TCRdist sequence similarity was added for clustering within HLA-allele-positive subsets. For co-occurrence clustering, repertoires with fewer than 30,000 or more than 120,000 public chains were excluded, along with four to six repertoires with anomalous nucleotide sharing. Not all clones reach the TCRdb copy of this immuneACCESS table, which keeps in-frame sequences only. Checked studies attribute under half of the gap to unresolved V genes and leave the rest unexplained. V and J calls and clone size come straight from that table; D and trimming were deduced from the DNA. Counted in this sample were roughly 190,000 clones; approximately 86% of them appeared once. The ten largest account for roughly 1.7% of the sample.

This sequence originates from a woman aged 18-29 years in good health and CMV-seronegative. The chain joins TRBV7-8 to TRBJ1-1; the D segment could be TRBD1, given 5 matching bases. The material sequenced was PBMCs. The CDR3 amino acid sequence is: CASSFIDRNTEAFF. The sequenced DNA: TGTGCCAGCAGCTTTATCGACAGGAACACTGAAGCTTTCTTT.